These 11 T cell receptor beta chains were all obtained from the same sample, sequenced in a study of blood T cell repertoires in COVID-19. Clones were sequenced by immunoSEQ multiplex PCR, and TCRdb holds only the in-frame ones, with some missing. The sample includes under 200,000 clones, around three quarters of them seen just once. Sequences were obtained from peripheral blood. The receptors were gathered from a man aged 65 to 85 with active or convalescent COVID-19.

In its sample, this clone was seen once. The genes are TRBV6-1 and TRBJ1-5; D gene uncertain. Looked up from germline, CDR1 is MNHNS and CDR2 is SASEGT. This CDR3 is 16 amino acids long. Trimming took off 4 bases at V and 4 bases at J, with 17 bases between the two ends. DNA of the CDR3: TGTGCCAGCAGTGGAGGGATTGAAAGAAGAAATCAGCCCCAGCATTTT. Translating gives CASSGGIERRNQPQHF.

The chain has TRBV5-1 and TRBJ2-1; 9 bases match TRBD2. The germline CDR1 and CDR2 sequences are SGHRS and YFSETQ. CDR3 length: 17 amino acids. The V segment lost 3 bases and the J segment 5 bases; nucleotides outside the gene matches: 12. The CDR3 DNA sequence: TGCGCCAGCAGCTGGGGTATAACGCTAGCGGGGAACAATGAGCAGTTCTTC. Translation gives CASSWGITLAGNNEQFF.

The rearrangement joins TRBV3-1 (or the pseudogene TRBV3-2) to TRBJ2-7, with D perhaps TRBD2 (6 bases). CDR3 length: 15 residues. Germline V lookup: CDR1 LGHDT, CDR2 YNNKEL (reference sequence). The V end lost 4 bases, the J end lost 2 bases, and 15 bases lay between the germline ends. This CDR3 is CASSPYAGRPYEQYF. The CDR3 DNA reads as TGTGCCAGCAGCCCTTATGCGGGGAGGCCCTACGAGCAGTACTTC.

V and J are TRBV6-6 and TRBJ2-5, with 7 nucleotides matching TRBD1. CDR3 length: 13 amino acids. Germline V CDR1 and CDR2: MNHNY, SVGAGI (reference sequence). J lost 4 bases, V lost 6 bases, and 5 bases had no gene match. This chain's CDR3 is CASRRGQIETQYF. In DNA, the CDR3 is TGTGCCAGCAGAAGGGGGCAGATAGAGACCCAGTACTTC.

V and J are TRBV5-4 and TRBJ2-3, with 9 bases aligning to TRBD2. CDR1 and CDR2 (germline): SGHNT, YYREEE (reference sequence). CDR3 size: 16 residues. The trim removed 3 bases at V and 5 bases at J, leaving 10 bases unmatched. The CDR3 DNA sequence: TGTGCCAGCAGCTCCCGTAGCGGGAGTAATTTAGATACGCAGTATTTT. Translating it yields CASSSRSGSNLDTQYF.

CDR3 in amino acids: CAWARDRGENGYTF. CDR3 coding DNA: TGTGCCTGGGCTCGGGACAGGGGGGAGAATGGCTACACCTTC. This chain uses TRBV30 with TRBJ1-2; 11 positions agree with TRBD1. The V and J ends lost 5 bases and 6 bases, in that order; junction bases with no gene match: 8. The CDR3 consists of 14 residues. Germline V lookup: CDR1 GTSNPN, CDR2 SVGIG (reference sequence).

The chain combines TRBV9 with TRBJ1-3; possible D gene TRBD1, 6 bases. CDR1 SGDLS and CDR2 YYNGEE come from the germline V gene. Trimming pared 4 bases from V and 4 bases from J, leaving 18 bases between. The CDR3 has 16 residues. The CDR3 DNA is TGTGCCAGCAGCCCCCATCCGGACAGCCTGGGAAACACCATATATTTT. It specifies CASSPHPDSLGNTIYF.

The V call is TRBV3-1 (or the pseudogene TRBV3-2), the J call TRBJ1-4, with no clear D. The CDR3 consists of 14 residues. Germline V gives CDR1 LGHDT, CDR2 YNNKEL (reference sequence). Trimming stripped 0 bases from V and 12 bases from J, with 14 bases between. The chain's CDR3 is CASSQERLNRELFF. The CDR3 nucleotides read TGTGCCAGCAGCCAAGAAAGGTTAAACCGGGAACTGTTTTTT.

The chain couples TRBV10-3 to TRBJ2-5; possibly TRBD2 for D (7 bases). The CDR3 runs to 14 residues. With 8 bases removed from V and 4 bases from J, the gap between germline ends came to 17 bases. Germline V gene lookup returns CDR1 ENHRY and CDR2 SYGVKD. The DNA of the CDR3 is TGTGCCATCTCTGGAGGGGGGGGAGGAGAGACCCAGTACTTC. It codes for CAISGGGGGETQYF.

A few counts support this clone. The chain uses TRBV19 and TRBJ1-1, with D uncertain. V lost 9 bases and J 1 base, leaving 15 bases between the germline ends. The germline V gene encodes CDR1 LNHDA and CDR2 SQIVND (reference sequence). The CDR3 contains 14 residues. The CDR3 nucleotides read TGTGCCAGCCGCGTCGCCCGCGGGAACACTGAAGCTTTCTTT. Residues: CASRVARGNTEAFF. The whole variable domain, filled in from reference TRBV19 and TRBJ1-1, reads DGGITQSPKYLFRKEGQNVTLSCEQNLNHDAMYWYRQDPGQGLRLIYYSQIVNDFQKGDIAEGYSVSREKKESFPLTVTSAQKNPTAFYLCASRVARGNTEAFFGQGTRLTVV.

V gene TRBV19 combines with J gene TRBJ2-1, with a tentative D call TRBD1 (6 bases). CDR3 length: 14 amino acids. V was pared by 5 bases and J by 4 bases, with 12 bases between. Looked up from germline, CDR1 is LNHDA and CDR2 is SQIVND (reference sequence). Written as DNA, the CDR3 is TGTGCCAGTAGTTCTCCGACAGGTTACAATGAGCAGTTCTTC. Protein product: CASSSPTGYNEQFF.